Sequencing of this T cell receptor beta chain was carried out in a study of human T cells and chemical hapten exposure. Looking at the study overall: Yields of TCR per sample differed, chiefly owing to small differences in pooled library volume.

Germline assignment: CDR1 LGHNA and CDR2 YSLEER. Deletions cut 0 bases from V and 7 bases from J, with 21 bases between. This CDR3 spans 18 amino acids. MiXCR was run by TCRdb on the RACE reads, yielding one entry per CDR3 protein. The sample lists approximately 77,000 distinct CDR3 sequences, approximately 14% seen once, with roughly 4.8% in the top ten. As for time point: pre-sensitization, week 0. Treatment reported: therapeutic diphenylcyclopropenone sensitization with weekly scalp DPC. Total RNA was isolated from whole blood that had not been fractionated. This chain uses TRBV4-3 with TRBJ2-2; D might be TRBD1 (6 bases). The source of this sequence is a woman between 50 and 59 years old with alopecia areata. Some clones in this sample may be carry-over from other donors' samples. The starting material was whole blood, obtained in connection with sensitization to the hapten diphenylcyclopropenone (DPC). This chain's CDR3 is CASSQERDNSIVGGELFF. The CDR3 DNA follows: TGCGCCAGCAGCCAAGAGAGGGACAACTCCATTGTCGGCGGGGAGCTGTTTTTT.